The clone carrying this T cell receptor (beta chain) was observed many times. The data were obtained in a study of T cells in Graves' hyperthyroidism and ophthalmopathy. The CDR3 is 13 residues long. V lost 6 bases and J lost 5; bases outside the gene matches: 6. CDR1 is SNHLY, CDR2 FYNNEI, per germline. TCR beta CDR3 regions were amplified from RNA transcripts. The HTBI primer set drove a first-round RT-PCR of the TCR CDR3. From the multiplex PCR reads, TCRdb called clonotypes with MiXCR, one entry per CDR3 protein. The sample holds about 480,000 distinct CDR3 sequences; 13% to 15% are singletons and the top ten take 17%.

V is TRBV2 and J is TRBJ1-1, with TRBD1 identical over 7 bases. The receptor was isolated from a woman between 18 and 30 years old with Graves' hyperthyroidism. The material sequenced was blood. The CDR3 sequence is CASRRGRWTEAFF. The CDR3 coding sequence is TGTGCCAGCAGGAGGGGGCGGTGGACTGAAGCTTTCTTT.